These 12 T cell receptor beta chains came from one sample sequenced in a study of CD8 T cells in Susac syndrome. A quantity of about 0.45 to 1 ug RNA underwent reverse transcription using random hexamers. Using its own MiXCR run on the immunoSEQ multiplex PCR reads, TCRdb lists one record per CDR3 protein. The repertoire holds about 130,000 distinct CDR3 sequences, with around 91% as singletons. Material: CD8+ T cells from PBMCs. The source of these receptors is a human donor with multiple sclerosis.

The chain links TRBV3-1 to TRBJ2-7; D is possibly TRBD1 or TRBD2 (5 bases each). The CDR3 has 15 amino acids. CDR1 is LGHDT, CDR2 YNNKEL, per germline (reference sequence). The V gene lost 4 bases and the J gene lost 4 bases, with 17 bases spanning the gap. The DNA of the CDR3 is TGTGCCAGCAGCCCCTACTCCGGGACCCCGTACGAGCAGTACTTC. Translation: CASSPYSGTPYEQYF.

The V and J genes are TRBV5-6 and TRBJ1-1, with TRBD1 matching over 10 bases. With V trimmed by 4 bases and J by 4 bases, 7 bases remained unmatched. There are 15 residues in the CDR3. CDR1 is SGHDT and CDR2 is YYEEEE in the germline V gene. CDR3 nucleotide sequence: TGTGCCAGCAGCGGCCCCCGGGACAGGGGCACTGAAGCTTTCTTT. Translation gives CASSGPRDRGTEAFF. The entire variable domain, with the rest obtained from reference TRBV5-6 and TRBJ1-1, is as follows: DAGVTQSPTHLIKTRGQQVTLRCSPKSGHDTVSWYQQALGQGPQFIFQYYEEEERQRGNFPDRFSGHQFPNYSSELNVNALLLGDSALYLCASSGPRDRGTEAFFGQGTRLTVV.

This clonotype occurred once. The chain links TRBV19 to TRBJ2-7; 8 nucleotides agree with TRBD2. This CDR3 contains 14 residues. V shed 6 bases and J 3 bases; nucleotides not matched to a gene: 7. Germline-derived CDR1 and CDR2 are LNHDA and SQIVND (reference sequence). The CDR3 nucleotides read TGTGCCAGTAGCCGAACGGGAGGGGACTACGAGCAGTACTTC. It specifies CASSRTGGDYEQYF.

The rearrangement uses TRBV4-3 and TRBJ2-1; D is ambiguous. V lost 0 bases to trimming and J lost 3 bases, with 3 bases between them. This CDR3 region has 13 residues. The germline CDR1 and CDR2 sequences are LGHNA and YSLEER. The CDR3 reads CASSQDNYNEQFF. DNA for the CDR3: TGCGCCAGCAGCCAAGATAACTACAATGAGCAGTTCTTC.

J is TRBJ2-1 and V is TRBV27, with TRBD2 identical over 10 bases. CDR3 length: 14 residues. The junction had 9 bases not matched to a gene; V was cut back by 6 bases and J by 10 bases. Germline V gives CDR1 MNHEY, CDR2 SMNVEV (reference sequence). The CDR3 loop is CASSQAGGPGEQFF. The CDR3 nucleotides are TGTGCCAGCAGCCAAGCGGGAGGGCCGGGCGAGCAGTTCTTC.

The chain uses TRBV19 and TRBJ1-5; D is undetermined. CDR1 and CDR2 from the germline V gene are LNHDA and SQIVND (reference sequence). This CDR3 is 13 amino acids long. V shed 8 bases and J shed 1 base, with 9 bases lying between them. The CDR3 loop reads CASCVESNQPQHF. The CDR3 DNA sequence: TGTGCCAGTTGCGTCGAAAGCAATCAGCCCCAGCATTTT. Supplemented by reference TRBV19 and TRBJ1-5, the full variable domain reads DGGITQSPKYLFRKEGQNVTLSCEQNLNHDAMYWYRQDPGQGLRLIYYSQIVNDFQKGDIAEGYSVSREKKESFPLTVTSAQKNPTAFYLCASCVESNQPQHFGDGTRLSIL.

The rearrangement joins TRBV4-2 to TRBJ2-7; D might be TRBD1 or TRBD2, each matching 5 bases. The CDR3 has 12 residues. V gave up 7 bases and J gave up 7 bases, with 14 bases separating them. Germline V gene data show CDR1 as LGHNA and CDR2 as YNFKEQ. CDR3 protein: CASNDRGGEQYF. CDR3 sequence (DNA): TGTGCCAGCAACGACAGAGGCGGGGAGCAGTACTTC.

The chain recombines TRBV24-1 with TRBJ2-7; a weak D match, TRBD2 (5 bases). Per germline, CDR1 KGHDR and CDR2 SFDVKD. The CDR3 has 13 residues. The V and J ends lost 6 bases and 2 bases respectively, with 10 bases between them. Here the CDR3 reads CATSPRGTYEQYF. CDR3 DNA: TGTGCCACCAGTCCCCGGGGAACCTACGAGCAGTACTTC.

The chain couples TRBV7-2 to TRBJ2-7, with no clear D. The CDR3 covers 13 residues. Trimming took 3 bases from V and 6 from J, leaving 12 bases between them. Germline assignment: CDR1 SGHTA and CDR2 FQGNSA. This chain's CDR3 is CASSLPPGSEQYF. The CDR3 DNA reads TGTGCCAGCAGCTTGCCCCCGGGTAGCGAGCAGTACTTC.

The V and J genes are TRBV29-1 and TRBJ2-1; TRBD2 matches at 15 bases. J was trimmed by 7 bases and V by 8 bases; bases with no gene match: 18. The CDR3 contains 18 residues. From germline, CDR1 is SQVTM and CDR2 ANQGSEA. The CDR3 region is CSLLPGLAGGVGENEQFF. CDR3 DNA: TGCAGCTTACTCCCGGGACTAGCGGGAGGAGTCGGTGAGAATGAGCAGTTCTTC.

A note on this clonotype: One junction end disagrees with the germline gene, perhaps due to a read error. This sequence joins TRBV28 and TRBJ2-1, with 7 bases lining up with TRBD1. Germline V gives CDR1 MDHEN, CDR2 SYDVKM. CDR3 length equals 12 residues. CDR3 sequence: CGSRDSYNEQFF. The CDR3 DNA follows: TGTGGCAGCCGGGACAGCTACAATGAGCAGTTCTTC.

CDR3 coding DNA: TGTGCCAGCAGCGCCCGACAGGGTACCTTCTACGAGCAGTACTTC. This encodes CASSARQGTFYEQYF. This chain connects TRBV7-8 to TRBJ2-7, with 7 bases matching TRBD1. The CDR3 has 15 residues. The V segment lost 5 bases and the J segment 3 bases; nucleotides outside the gene matches: 10. In germline, CDR1 is SGHVS, CDR2 FQNEAQ.